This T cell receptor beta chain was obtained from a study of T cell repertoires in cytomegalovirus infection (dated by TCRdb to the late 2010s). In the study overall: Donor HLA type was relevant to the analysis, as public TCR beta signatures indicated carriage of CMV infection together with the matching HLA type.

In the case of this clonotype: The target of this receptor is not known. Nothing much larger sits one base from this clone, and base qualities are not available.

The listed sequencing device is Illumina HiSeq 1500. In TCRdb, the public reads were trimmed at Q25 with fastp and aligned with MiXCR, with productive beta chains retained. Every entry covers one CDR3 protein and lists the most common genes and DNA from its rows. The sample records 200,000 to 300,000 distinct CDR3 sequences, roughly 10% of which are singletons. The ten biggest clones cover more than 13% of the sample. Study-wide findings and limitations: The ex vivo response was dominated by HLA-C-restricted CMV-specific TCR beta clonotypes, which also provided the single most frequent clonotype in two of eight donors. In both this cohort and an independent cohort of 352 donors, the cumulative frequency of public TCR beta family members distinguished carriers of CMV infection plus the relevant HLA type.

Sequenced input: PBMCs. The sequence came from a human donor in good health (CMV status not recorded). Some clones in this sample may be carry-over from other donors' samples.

The DNA sequence is given as TGTGCCAGCAGCTTGGTAGGCGGGGAGACCTACGAGCAGTACTTC. It translates to CASSLVGGETYEQYF. The rearranged segments are TRBV5-6 and TRBJ2-7; TRBD2 is a possible D gene, resting on 6 matching bases. There are 15 amino acids in the CDR3, from cysteine to phenylalanine inclusive. The read is trimmed to its CDR3 DNA, 45 bases read in frame from base 1. V is cut by 0 bases and J by 2 bases, and the space between the germline ends is 12 bases. The germline V gene encodes CDR1 SGHDT and CDR2 YYEEEE. Joined to the reference TRBV5-6 and TRBJ2-7 proteins, this CDR3 gives the full variable domain: DAGVTQSPTHLIKTRGQQVTLRCSPKSGHDTVSWYQQALGQGPQFIFQYYEEEERQRGNFPDRFSGHQFPNYSSELNVNALLLGDSALYLCASSLVGGETYEQYFGPGTRLTVT.